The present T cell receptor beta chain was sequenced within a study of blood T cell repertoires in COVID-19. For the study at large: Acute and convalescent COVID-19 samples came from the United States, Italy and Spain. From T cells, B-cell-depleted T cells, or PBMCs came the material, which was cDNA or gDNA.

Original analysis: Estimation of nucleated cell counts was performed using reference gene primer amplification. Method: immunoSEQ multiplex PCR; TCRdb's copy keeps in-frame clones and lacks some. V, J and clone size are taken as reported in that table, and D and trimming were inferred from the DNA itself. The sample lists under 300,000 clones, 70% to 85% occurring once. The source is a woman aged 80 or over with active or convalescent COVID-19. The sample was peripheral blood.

The CDR3, as DNA: TGTGCCAGCAGCCGAGGACTAGCGGGGAATGAGCAGTTCTTC. It codes for CASSRGLAGNEQFF. The gene calls are TRBV5-6 and TRBJ2-1; 12 nucleotides line up with TRBD2. Germline V gene data show CDR1 as SGHDT and CDR2 as YYEEEE. With V trimmed by 4 bases and J by 7 bases, 3 bases remained unmatched. There are 14 residues in the CDR3.